This TCR beta chain derives from a study of beta chain features in type 1 diabetes. Study overall: Patients did not differ from healthy donors in age, gender or cell yield. Study findings and constraints: The naive, central memory and Treg TCRB repertoires showed an apparent similarity that was greater among patients than among healthy donors.

This clone turned up a few times. The target antigen is unknown. cDNA synthesis used the whole RNA isolate, giving expressed TCRB sequences. Sequencing was performed with immunoSEQ multiplex PCR; in TCRdb, only in-frame clones are kept and a portion is missing. The table records around 330,000 clones, about 10% of them present only once. Each of the CD4+ naive, central memory, regulatory and stem cell-like memory populations was sorted via CD45RO/CCR7/CD25/CD127/CD95/CD27. Trimming cost V 2 bases and J 0 bases, with 12 bases left between them. The CDR3 is 16 residues long. Looked up from germline, CDR1 is MNHEY and CDR2 is SVGAGI.

The J gene is TRBJ2-3, the V gene TRBV6-5; D gene ambiguous. The source of this sequence is a woman aged 30 to 39 in good health. Sequenced: naive CD4+ T cells from blood. In DNA form, the CDR3 reads TGTGCCAGCAGTTACACCGGGTGGTCTAGCACAGATACGCAGTATTTT. Its translation: CASSYTGWSSTDTQYF.